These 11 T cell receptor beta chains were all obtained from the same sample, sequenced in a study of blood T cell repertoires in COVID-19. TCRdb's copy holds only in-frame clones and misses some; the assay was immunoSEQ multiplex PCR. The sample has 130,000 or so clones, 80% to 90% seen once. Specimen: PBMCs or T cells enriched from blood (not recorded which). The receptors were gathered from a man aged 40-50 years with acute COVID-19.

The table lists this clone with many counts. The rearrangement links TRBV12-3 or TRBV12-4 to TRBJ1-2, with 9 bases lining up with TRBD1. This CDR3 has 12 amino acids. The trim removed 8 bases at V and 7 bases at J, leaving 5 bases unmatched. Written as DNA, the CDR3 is TGTGCCAGCCTACAGGGGGCATCTGGCTACACCTTC. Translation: CASLQGASGYTF.

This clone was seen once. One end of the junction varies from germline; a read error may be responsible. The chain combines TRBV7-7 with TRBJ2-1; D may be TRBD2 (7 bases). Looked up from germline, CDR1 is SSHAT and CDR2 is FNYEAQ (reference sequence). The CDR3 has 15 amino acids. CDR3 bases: TGTGCTAGCAGCCCCCGAGGGGAGGGGGTCCATGAGCAGTTCTTC. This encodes CASSPRGEGVHEQFF.

CDR3 residues: CATKSFRYEQYF. The CDR3 DNA follows: TGTGCCACCAAGTCGTTCAGATACGAGCAGTACTTC. The V gene is TRBV6-5, the J gene TRBJ2-7, with unresolved D. This CDR3 region has 12 residues. V was shortened by 10 bases and J by 4 bases, with 14 bases between the two germline ends. In germline, CDR1 is MNHEY, CDR2 SVGAGI.

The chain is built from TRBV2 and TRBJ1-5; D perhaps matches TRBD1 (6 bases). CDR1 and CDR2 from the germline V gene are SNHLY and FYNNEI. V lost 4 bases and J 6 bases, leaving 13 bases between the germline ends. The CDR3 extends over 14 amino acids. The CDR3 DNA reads TGTGCCAGCAGTGTTGAAGGGGGAAGTCAGCCCCAGCATTTT. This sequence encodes CASSVEGGSQPQHF.

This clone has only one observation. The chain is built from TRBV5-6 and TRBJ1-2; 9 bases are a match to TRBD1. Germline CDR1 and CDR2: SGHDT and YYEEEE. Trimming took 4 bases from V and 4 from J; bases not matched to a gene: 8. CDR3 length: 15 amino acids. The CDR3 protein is CASSPLGDRAYGYTF. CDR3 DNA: TGTGCCAGCAGCCCCTTAGGGGACAGGGCCTATGGCTACACCTTC.

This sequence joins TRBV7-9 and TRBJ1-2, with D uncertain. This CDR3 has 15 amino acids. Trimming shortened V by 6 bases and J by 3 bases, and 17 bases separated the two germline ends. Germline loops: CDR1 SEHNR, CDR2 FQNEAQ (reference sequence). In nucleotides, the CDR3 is TGTGCCAGCAGTTATCCCGGGGTAGGGTACTATGGCTACACCTTC. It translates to CASSYPGVGYYGYTF. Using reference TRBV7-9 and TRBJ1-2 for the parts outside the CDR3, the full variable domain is DTGVSQNPRHKITKRGQNVTFRCDPISEHNRLYWYRQTLGQGPEFLTYFQNEAQLEKSRLLSDRFSAERPKGSFSTLEIQRTEQGDSAMYLCASSYPGVGYYGYTFGSGTRLTVV.

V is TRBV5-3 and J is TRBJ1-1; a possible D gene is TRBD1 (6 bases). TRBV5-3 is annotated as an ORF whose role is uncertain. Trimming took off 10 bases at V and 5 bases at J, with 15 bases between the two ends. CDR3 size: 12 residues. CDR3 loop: CAGRGDVTEAFF. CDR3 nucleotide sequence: TGTGCCGGCAGGGGCGATGTAACTGAAGCTTTCTTT.

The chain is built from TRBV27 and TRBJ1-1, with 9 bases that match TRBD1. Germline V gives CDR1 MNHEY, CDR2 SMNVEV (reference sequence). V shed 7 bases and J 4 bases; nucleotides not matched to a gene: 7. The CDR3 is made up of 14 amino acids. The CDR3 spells CASTPDRGGTEAFF. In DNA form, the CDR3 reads TGTGCCAGCACCCCAGACAGGGGGGGCACTGAAGCTTTCTTT.

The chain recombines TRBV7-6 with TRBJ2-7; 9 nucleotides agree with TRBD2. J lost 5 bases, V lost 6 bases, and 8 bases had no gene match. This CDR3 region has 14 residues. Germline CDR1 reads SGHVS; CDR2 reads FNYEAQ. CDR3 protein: CASSPLAGSDEQYF. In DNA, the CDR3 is TGTGCCAGCAGTCCTCTAGCGGGAAGCGACGAGCAGTACTTC.

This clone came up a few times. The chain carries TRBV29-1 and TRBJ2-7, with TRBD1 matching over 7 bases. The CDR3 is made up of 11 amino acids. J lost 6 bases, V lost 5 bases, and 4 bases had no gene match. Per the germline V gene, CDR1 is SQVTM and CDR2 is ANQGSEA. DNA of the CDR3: TGCAGCGTTACTGGGACAGTCGAGCAGTACTTC. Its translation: CSVTGTVEQYF.

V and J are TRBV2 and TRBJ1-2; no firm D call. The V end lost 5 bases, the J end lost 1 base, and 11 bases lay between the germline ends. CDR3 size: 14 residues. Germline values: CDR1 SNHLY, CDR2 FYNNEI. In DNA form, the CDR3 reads TGTGCCAGCAGTACCGGGGTTCTTAACTATGGCTACACCTTC. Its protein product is CASSTGVLNYGYTF.